This TCR beta chain is from a study of tumor-infiltrating lymphocytes in primary liver carcinoma. Study-level points and caveats: Relative to blood, tumors carried a significantly larger fraction of the repertoire in their top 250 clones (p = 0.039).

On this clonotype itself: What it binds is unknown.

The authors made TCR beta cDNA from roughly 480 ng total RNA with a constant-region primer. Three rounds of nested multiplex PCR with slightly modified ARM-PCR produced TCR beta libraries. A C-beta reverse primer and TRBV1-TRBV30 forward primers served in each of the first two PCR rounds, at ten to eleven cycles apiece. TCRdb reanalysed the multiplex PCR reads using MiXCR and keeps one entry per CDR3 protein. The data contain about 84,000 distinct CDR3 sequences, around 70% of them singletons. From unsorted bulk tissue weighing roughly 18-31 mg, DNA and RNA were co-extracted. Trimming stripped 2 bases from V and 13 bases from J, with 24 bases between. Germline V gives CDR1 MNHNY, CDR2 SVGAGI (reference sequence). The CDR3 totals 16 residues.

The sequencing input was liver tumor tissue from sampling region 1. Subset noted: tumor region T1, superior pole. The chain employs TRBV6-6 and TRBJ1-5; no reliable D call. The sequence came from a man between 35 and 55 years old with primary liver carcinoma and hepatitis B virus infection. Written as DNA, the CDR3 is TGTGCCAGCAGTTACCTAGTAGAGTACAGCAATCACCCACAGCATTTT. The encoded protein is CASSYLVEYSNHPQHF.